A single T cell receptor (beta chain) is shown here with its context. This CDR3 is built from 15 residues. Trimming removed 3 bases from V and 4 bases from J, with 13 bases in between. CDR1 PRHDT and CDR2 FYEKMQ come from the germline V gene (reference sequence). This specimen comes from a study of control samples from healthy donors and cancer patients. Assay used: immunoSEQ multiplex PCR; TCRdb lists only in-frame clones, some missing. The sample comprises about 250,000 clones, more than 65% of which are singletons, and 13% rests with the top ten. The chain employs TRBV13 and TRBJ1-3; the D is unclear. The clonotype comes from a woman in her fifties or sixties with lung cancer. Sequenced sample: PBMCs. As DNA, the CDR3 is TGTGCCAGCAGCTTGGATGTACAGAGGGGAAACACCATATATTTT. Translating it yields CASSLDVQRGNTIYF.